The next 21 T cell receptor beta chains were all read from a single sample in a study of T-cell memory formation after mild COVID-19 (dated by TCRdb to the early 2020s). Library generation was performed with 5' RACE. The instrument was an Illumina NovaSeq 6000. In TCRdb, the public reads were trimmed at Q25 with fastp and aligned with MiXCR, with productive beta chains retained. When rows share a CDR3 protein, they turn into one entry using the most common DNA and genes. The sample has approximately 440,000 distinct CDR3 sequences on record, 15% to 25% of them singletons. The ten largest account for roughly 8.4% of the sample. Sequences were obtained from PBMCs or a T cell subset sorted from them (not recorded which). All receptors come from an adult woman who had mild COVID-19 (a few samples of this study predate the infection). The sample titles of this study are shuffled in the database, so cell type and time point are left out; the donor was told from shared clones.

V usage is TRBV29-1 and J usage is TRBJ2-7; D is uncertain. V shed 3 bases and J shed 3 bases, with 6 bases lying between them. Per germline, CDR1 SQVTM and CDR2 ANQGSEA. The CDR3 covers 11 residues. Here the CDR3 reads CSVEVNYEQYF. The CDR3 DNA follows: TGCAGCGTTGAGGTAAACTACGAGCAGTACTTC.

This clonotype was counted ten times or more. The chain joins TRBV5-5 to TRBJ2-7; 9 bases map to TRBD1. V shed 4 bases and J 2 bases; nucleotides not matched to a gene: 4. The CDR3 covers 14 residues. Germline V CDR1 and CDR2: SGHKS, YYEKEE (reference sequence). CDR3 sequence (DNA): TGTGCCAGCAGCATAGGGACAGGGCCCTACGAGCAGTACTTC. This encodes CASSIGTGPYEQYF.

The sample holds a few counts of this clonotype. V and J are TRBV24-1 and TRBJ1-5; possible D gene TRBD1, 6 bases. The V gene's germline CDR1 is KGHDR and CDR2 SFDVKD. The length of the CDR3 is 15 residues. Trimming removed 3 bases at V and 6 bases at J, with 14 bases between. The CDR3 loop is CATSDPRQVSQPQHF. The CDR3 DNA follows: TGTGCCACCAGTGATCCCCGACAGGTCAGTCAGCCCCAGCATTTT.

V usage is TRBV14 and J usage is TRBJ1-2, with D perhaps TRBD1 (6 bases). In germline, CDR1 is SGHDN, CDR2 FVKESK. V lost 2 bases and J 10 bases, leaving 11 bases between the germline ends. The CDR3 contains 12 residues. The CDR3 is CASSQSTGFYTF. The CDR3 region has the DNA TGTGCCAGCAGCCAATCGACAGGCTTCTACACCTTC.

This clonotype occurred a few times. The gene calls are TRBV9 and TRBJ2-1, with unresolved D. This CDR3 has 15 residues. Per germline, CDR1 SGDLS and CDR2 YYNGEE. V dropped 0 bases and J dropped 3 bases, with 10 bases sitting between them. CDR3: CASSVAPRGYNEQFF. In DNA form, the CDR3 reads TGTGCCAGCAGCGTAGCGCCTCGCGGCTACAATGAGCAGTTCTTC. The whole variable domain, remainder taken from reference TRBV9 and TRBJ2-1, is DSGVTQTPKHLITATGQRVTLRCSPRSGDLSVYWYQQSLDQGLQFLIQYYNGEERAKGNILERFSAQQFPDLHSELNLSSLELGDSALYFCASSVAPRGYNEQFFGPGTRLTVL.

V gene TRBV2 combines with J gene TRBJ2-1; 8 bases are shared with TRBD1. The germline gives CDR1 SNHLY, CDR2 FYNNEI. With 5 bases clipped from V and 4 bases from J, the junction kept 7 bases outside the gene matches. This CDR3 is 15 amino acids long. This CDR3 reads CASSSARDRYNEQFF. CDR3 in DNA: TGTGCCAGCAGTTCCGCCCGGGACAGGTACAATGAGCAGTTCTTC.

This clonotype turned up a few times. The rearrangement links TRBV5-1 to TRBJ1-5; 10 bases fit TRBD1. Germline lookup yields CDR1 SGHRS and CDR2 YFSETQ. V was pared by 5 bases and J by 6 bases, with 8 bases of the junction left unmatched. The CDR3 runs 15 residues. The CDR3 protein is CASSPGTGVFQPQHF. In DNA, the CDR3 is TGCGCCAGCAGTCCCGGGACAGGGGTCTTTCAGCCCCAGCATTTT.

The chain recombines TRBV3-1 with TRBJ1-1; D possibly corresponds to TRBD1 (5 bases). This CDR3 contains 13 residues. The germline V gene has CDR1 LGHDT and CDR2 YNNKEL (reference sequence). The V end lost 5 bases, the J end lost 4 bases, and 11 bases lay between the germline ends. CDR3 sequence: CASSSAGVTEAFF. CDR3 in DNA: TGTGCCAGCAGCAGTGCGGGGGTCACTGAAGCTTTCTTT.

The sample holds a few counts of this clonotype. This chain uses TRBV12-3 or TRBV12-4 with TRBJ1-2; D is unresolved. The CDR3 runs 13 residues. The germline V and J ends were trimmed by 7 bases and 3 bases, with 12 bases remaining between them. The CDR3 nucleotides are TGTGCCAGCATCACCGGCGCGGACTATGGCTACACCTTC. As protein: CASITGADYGYTF.

This chain connects TRBV12-3 or TRBV12-4 to TRBJ2-3, with TRBD1 identical over 8 bases. Trimming cost V 5 bases and J 0 bases; bases outside gene matches: 4. This CDR3 contains 15 residues. The CDR3 sequence is CASSKGQGSTDTQYF. The CDR3 DNA reads as TGTGCCAGCAGTAAAGGACAGGGAAGCACAGATACGCAGTATTTT.

The V and J genes are TRBV27 and TRBJ1-5, with D perhaps matching TRBD1 (5 bases). The CDR3 is 15 amino acids. CDR1 and CDR2 from the germline V gene are MNHEY and SMNVEV (reference sequence). The germline V and J ends were trimmed by 2 bases and 3 bases, with 11 bases remaining between them. The CDR3 sequence is CASSLEAGYNQPQHF. DNA for the CDR3: TGTGCCAGCAGTTTAGAAGCAGGGTACAATCAGCCCCAGCATTTT.

The gene calls are TRBV7-2 and TRBJ1-5; no reliable D call. Trimming stripped 2 bases from V and 8 bases from J, with 10 bases between. The CDR3 covers 13 residues. Germline loops: CDR1 SGHTA, CDR2 FQGNSA. Here the CDR3 reads CASSLNGQKPQHF. CDR3 DNA sequence: TGTGCCAGCAGCTTAAACGGCCAGAAGCCCCAGCATTTT.

This chain joins TRBV6-2 or TRBV6-3 and TRBJ2-7; D uncertain. This CDR3 is built from 12 residues. Germline V gene sequence: CDR1 MNHEY, CDR2 SVGEGT. V lost 8 bases and J 2 bases, leaving 10 bases between the germline ends. The CDR3 spells CASFDAAYEQYF. CDR3 in DNA: TGTGCCAGCTTCGACGCGGCCTACGAGCAGTACTTC.

This clonotype was picked up a small number of times. The rearrangement links TRBV12-3 or TRBV12-4 to TRBJ2-4; TRBD2 is a possible D gene (7 bases). This CDR3 has 11 amino acids. V gave up 6 bases and J gave up 16 bases, with 16 bases separating them. The CDR3 nucleotides read TGTGCCAGCAGATTTCGGGGGGCCAGTTACTTC. It translates to CASRFRGASYF.

V is TRBV5-4 and J is TRBJ2-7, with 7 bases that match TRBD2. Looked up from germline, CDR1 is SGHNT and CDR2 is YYREEE (reference sequence). The CDR3 spans 16 residues. V lost 2 bases and J lost 2; bases outside the gene matches: 10. This chain's CDR3 is CASSLGFGTNPYEQYF. The DNA of the CDR3 is TGTGCCAGCAGCTTAGGCTTCGGGACTAATCCCTACGAGCAGTACTTC.

J is TRBJ2-1 and V is TRBV20-1; 9 bases are a match to TRBD1. The V and J ends lost 5 bases and 0 bases, in that order; junction bases with no gene match: 2. The CDR3 has 14 residues. The germline V gene encodes CDR1 DFQATT and CDR2 SNEGSKA (reference sequence). The CDR3, as DNA: TGCAGTGCTCCGGACAGGGGCTCCTACAATGAGCAGTTCTTC. Amino acid sequence: CSAPDRGSYNEQFF.

This clonotype was counted between two and nine times. The rearrangement uses TRBV6-2 or TRBV6-3 and TRBJ2-7; TRBD2 matches 8 bases. The CDR3 has 14 residues. From germline, CDR1 is MNHEY and CDR2 SVGEGT. The ends lost 6 bases at V and 2 bases at J; junction bases unmatched: 6. CDR3 DNA: TGTGCCAGCAGCCGTACTAGCGGCCCCTACGAGCAGTACTTC. Its translation: CASSRTSGPYEQYF.

The chain joins TRBV20-1 to TRBJ1-5; 12 nucleotides line up with TRBD1. V lost 2 bases to trimming and J lost 7 bases; unmatched junction nucleotides: 6. This CDR3 is built from 15 residues. The germline V gene encodes CDR1 DFQATT and CDR2 SNEGSKA (reference sequence). CDR3 loop: CSARQGQGAGQPQHF. CDR3 sequence (DNA): TGCAGTGCTAGACAGGGACAGGGGGCTGGACAGCCCCAGCATTTT.

This clonotype appeared a few times. For the CDR3, the DNA is TGTGCCACCACCCCCAGAAGGGGCGAGACCCAGTACTTC. Amino acid sequence: CATTPRRGETQYF. The V and J genes are TRBV15 and TRBJ2-5; possibly TRBD1 for D (5 bases). CDR1 is LNHNV and CDR2 is YYDKDF in the germline V gene (reference sequence). The CDR3 length is 13 residues. The V end was cut by 7 bases, the J end by 5 bases, with 14 bases between. Full variable domain (remainder filled in from reference TRBV15 and TRBJ2-5): DAMVIQNPRYQVTQFGKPVTLSCSQTLNHNVMYWYQQKSSQAPKLLFHYYDKDFNNEADTPDNFQSRRPNTSFCFLDIRSPGLGDTAMYLCATTPRRGETQYFGPGTRLLVL.

CDR3 bases: TGTGCCAGCAGCTTAGGAAACGGGCCCTACAATGAGCAGTTCTTC. It translates to CASSLGNGPYNEQFF. The chain recombines TRBV11-1 with TRBJ2-1, with no clear D. The V gene lost 1 base and the J gene lost 2 bases, with 9 bases spanning the gap. The CDR3 loop spans 15 amino acids. From germline, CDR1 is SGHAT and CDR2 FQDESV (reference sequence).

This clonotype was seen more than once but under ten times. The rearrangement joins TRBV12-3 or TRBV12-4 to TRBJ2-1; D call uncertain. The CDR3 length is 15 residues. The V and J ends lost 6 bases and 0 bases respectively, with 12 bases between them. DNA of the CDR3: TGTGCCAGCAGCCTCCAACCGAGCTCCTACAATGAGCAGTTCTTC. It encodes CASSLQPSSYNEQFF.